A few counts support the clone carrying this T cell receptor beta chain. Its target is unknown. This specimen belongs to a study of T cell responses to AZD1222 COVID-19 vaccine. In the study overall: Second doses that came at about 4 or about 12 weeks were put together. General study findings and limits: Compared with day 0, the breadth and depth of the Spike-specific TCR repertoire rose significantly after two doses of AZD1222. Females outnumbered males among donors, who were mostly white British; clonal diversity was possibly underestimated. Vaccine-associated CD4 TCRs ranged over spike, dominating at 160-218 and 743-854.

Profiled with immunoSEQ multiplex PCR; TCRdb holds only in-frame clones, not every one. The sample has approximately 110,000 clones; about nine tenths are singletons. The CDR3 spans 14 residues. Per germline, CDR1 MDHEN and CDR2 SYDVKM. V was pared by 10 bases and J by 4 bases, with 19 bases between. The receptor's source is an adult in good health. The specimen comprised peripheral blood, sampled on day 0 of AZD1222 vaccination. The rearrangement links TRBV28 to TRBJ1-2, with D possibly being TRBD1 (6 bases). CDR3 coding DNA: TGTGCCACCACAAACGGGGGCACCCTCTATGGCTACACCTTC. It translates to CATTNGGTLYGYTF.